This TCR beta chain derives from a study of memory CD4+ T cells and cytomegalovirus serostatus. Single viable CD3+CD4+CD8-CD45RO+ cells were sorted as the memory CD4+ T cells. In the original workflow: Out-of-frame sequences were removed, leaving 2 million to 2.5 million distinct TCRbeta sequences. The repertoire was sequenced with immunoSEQ multiplex PCR; TCRdb's copy has only in-frame clones and lacks some. V and J calls and clone size follow that table, whereas D and trimming were derived from the DNA. The table has about 44,000 clones, about 80% seen once. The table lists this clone with a few counts. The CDR3 consists of 15 residues. The ends lost 5 bases at V and 4 bases at J; junction bases unmatched: 8. CDR1 and CDR2 (germline): SEHNR, FQNEAQ (reference sequence).

The genes are TRBV7-9 and TRBJ1-3; 7 bases agree with TRBD1. The sequenced sample was memory CD4+ T cells from blood. This clonotype was sampled from an adult in good health and CMV-seronegative. The DNA of the CDR3 is TGTGCCAGCAGCCCCAACCTGGACAGGGGAAACACCATATATTTT. Protein sequence: CASSPNLDRGNTIYF.